The text below deals with one T cell receptor beta chain. This record comes from a study of blood T cell repertoires in COVID-19. Study details: Sources were T cells, B-cell-depleted T cells, or PBMCs; the material itself was cDNA or gDNA.

Authors' data handling: From reference gene primer amplification, estimates of nucleated cell counts were derived. Clones were read by immunoSEQ multiplex PCR, and TCRdb kept only the in-frame ones, dropping some. The D gene and trimming were derived from the DNA, and the V and J assignments and clone size from that table. Of about 250,000 clones listed, approximately 86% were seen once; the top ten hold 4.9%. This CDR3 region has 13 residues. The V gene lost 6 bases and the J gene lost 5 bases, with 12 bases spanning the gap. Germline V CDR1 and CDR2: KGHDR, SFDVKD. Sequenced input: peripheral blood. The receptor's source is an elderly woman with active or convalescent COVID-19. The chain has TRBV24-1 and TRBJ2-5, with D possibly TRBD1 on 5 matching bases. The CDR3 DNA sequence: TGTGCCACCAGTAGGGGAAAACCGGAGACCCAGTACTTC. This gives the protein CATSRGKPETQYF.